The clone carrying this TCR beta chain has a count of ten or more. Its matching antigen is unknown. Arm-PCR of CDR3 regions and iRepertoire HTBI primers were the basis on which TCR beta libraries were built. TCRdb reanalysed the multiplex PCR reads using MiXCR and keeps one entry per CDR3 protein. The profile shows about 400,000 distinct CDR3 sequences, about 16% of them singletons. Regarding time point: newly diagnosed GD, antithyroid drugs for less than 3 months. Making the TCR library involved RNA that had been extracted from PBMCs. This entry comes from a study of regulatory T cells in long-lasting Graves disease. Study findings and constraints: Persistent cases of Graves' showed reduced TCR diversity relative to newly diagnosed patients. Patients with persistent disease showed a bias toward TRBV28, TRBJ1-2 and TRBJ2-5.

CDR3 length: 12 amino acids. V lost 2 bases and J lost 10, with 9 bases in between. The V gene's germline CDR1 is SGHAT and CDR2 FQNNGV. This receptor was taken from a female donor with Graves disease. The chain is built from TRBV11-2 and TRBJ2-1; no clear D. The specimen was peripheral blood mononuclear cells (PBMCs), collected at new diagnosis, from a patient treated with antithyroid drugs. CDR3 residues: CASSLRRSEQFF. The CDR3 nucleotides read TGTGCCAGCAGCTTAAGAAGGTCAGAGCAGTTCTTC.